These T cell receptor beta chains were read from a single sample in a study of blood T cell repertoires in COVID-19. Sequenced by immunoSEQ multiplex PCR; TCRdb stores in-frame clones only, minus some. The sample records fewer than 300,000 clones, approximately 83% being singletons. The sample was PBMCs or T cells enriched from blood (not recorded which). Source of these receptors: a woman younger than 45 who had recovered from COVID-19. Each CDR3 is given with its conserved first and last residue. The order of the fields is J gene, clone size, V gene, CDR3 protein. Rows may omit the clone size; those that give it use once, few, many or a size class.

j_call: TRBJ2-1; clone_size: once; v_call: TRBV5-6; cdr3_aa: CASSLAAVAGKFF
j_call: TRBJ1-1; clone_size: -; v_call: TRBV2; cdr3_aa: CAIPGQGMNTEAFF
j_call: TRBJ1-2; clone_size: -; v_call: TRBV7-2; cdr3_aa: CASSLVGGGLHYGYTF
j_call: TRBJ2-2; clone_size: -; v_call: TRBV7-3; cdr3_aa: CASSLGTDHSNTGELFF
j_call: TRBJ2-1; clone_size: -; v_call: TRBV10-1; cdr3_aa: CASSESETSGRFEQFF
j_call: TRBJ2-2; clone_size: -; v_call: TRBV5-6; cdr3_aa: CASSRNRGTGELFF
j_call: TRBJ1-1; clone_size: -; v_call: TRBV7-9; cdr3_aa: CASSTGQLNTEAFF
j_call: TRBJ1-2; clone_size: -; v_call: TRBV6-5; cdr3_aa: CASSPDRVYGYTF
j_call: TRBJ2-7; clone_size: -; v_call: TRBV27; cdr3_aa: CASSRDRELFSYEQYF
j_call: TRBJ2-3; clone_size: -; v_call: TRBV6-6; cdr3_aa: CASRFFSRADTQYF
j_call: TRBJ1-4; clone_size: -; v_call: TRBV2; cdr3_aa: CASSEPSGSSRSDTNEKLFF
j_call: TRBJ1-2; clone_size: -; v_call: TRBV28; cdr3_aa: CASRDRGGPNYGYTF
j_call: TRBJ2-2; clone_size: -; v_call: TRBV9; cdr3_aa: CASSDGTGASRTGELFF
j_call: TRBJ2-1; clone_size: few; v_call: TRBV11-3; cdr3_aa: CASSLDRLASGNEQFF
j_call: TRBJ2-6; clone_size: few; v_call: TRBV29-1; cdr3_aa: CSVEVTGGANVLTF
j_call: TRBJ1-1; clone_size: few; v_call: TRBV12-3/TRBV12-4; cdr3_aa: CASSLIPPRAFF
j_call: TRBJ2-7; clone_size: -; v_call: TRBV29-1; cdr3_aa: CSGLKDTTYEQYF
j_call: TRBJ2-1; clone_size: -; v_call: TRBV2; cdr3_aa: CASSEGLASYNEQFF
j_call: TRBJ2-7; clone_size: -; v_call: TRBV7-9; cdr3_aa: CASSVAGTRVSYEQYF
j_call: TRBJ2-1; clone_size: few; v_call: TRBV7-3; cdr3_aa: CASSLSPGEQFF
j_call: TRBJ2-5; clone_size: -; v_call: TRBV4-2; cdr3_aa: CASSQDSGTGRETQYF
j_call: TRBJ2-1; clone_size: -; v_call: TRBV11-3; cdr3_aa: CASSSAAGSYNEQFF
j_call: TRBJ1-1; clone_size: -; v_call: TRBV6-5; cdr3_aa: CASSTGGTEAFF
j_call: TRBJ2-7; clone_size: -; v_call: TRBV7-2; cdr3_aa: CASSRPGTYEQYF
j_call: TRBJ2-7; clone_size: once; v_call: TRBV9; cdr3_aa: CASSVAGTSRGQDEQYF
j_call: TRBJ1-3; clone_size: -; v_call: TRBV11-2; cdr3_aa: CASSDRQGADTIYF
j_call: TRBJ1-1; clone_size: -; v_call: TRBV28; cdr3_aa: CASSLVEMNTEAFF
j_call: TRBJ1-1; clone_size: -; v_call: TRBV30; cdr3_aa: CAWDGGSMNTEAFF
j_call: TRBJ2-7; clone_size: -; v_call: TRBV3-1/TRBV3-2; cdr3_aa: CASSQQAGSGEQYF
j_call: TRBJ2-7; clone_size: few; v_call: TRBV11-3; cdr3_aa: CASSGRTRGYEQYF
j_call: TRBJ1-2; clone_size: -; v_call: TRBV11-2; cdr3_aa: CASSESGTLYGYTF
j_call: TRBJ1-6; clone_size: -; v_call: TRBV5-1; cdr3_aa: CASSLDRQGASNSPLHF
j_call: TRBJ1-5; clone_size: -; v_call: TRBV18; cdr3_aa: CASSRQARTVSNQPQHF
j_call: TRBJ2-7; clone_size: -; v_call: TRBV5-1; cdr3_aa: CASSLAGTQGVEQYF
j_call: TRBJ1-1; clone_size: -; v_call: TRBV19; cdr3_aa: CASSTQGIAEAFF
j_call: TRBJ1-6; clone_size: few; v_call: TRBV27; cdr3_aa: CASGTQVPYNSPLHF
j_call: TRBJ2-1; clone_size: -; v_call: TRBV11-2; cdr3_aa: CASSLEASGSSYNEQFF
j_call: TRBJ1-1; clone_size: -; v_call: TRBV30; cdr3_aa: CAWIWGGEGTEAFF
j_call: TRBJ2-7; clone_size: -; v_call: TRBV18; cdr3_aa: CASSPMGQLKRGTSYEQYF
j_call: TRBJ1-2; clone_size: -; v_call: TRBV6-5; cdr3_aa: CASRIDTGNYGYTF
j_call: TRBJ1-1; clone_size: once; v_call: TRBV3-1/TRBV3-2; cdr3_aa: CASSQVISSNTEAFF
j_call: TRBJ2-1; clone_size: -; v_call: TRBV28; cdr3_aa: CASSPRGYNEQFF
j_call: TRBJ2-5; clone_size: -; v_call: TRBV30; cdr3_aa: CAWRLGTRTTLQETQYF
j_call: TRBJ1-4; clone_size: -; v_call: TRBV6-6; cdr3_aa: CASTYRGGTGAFSATNEKLFF
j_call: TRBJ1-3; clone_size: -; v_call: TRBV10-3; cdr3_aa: CAITSRDSGNTIYF